This T cell receptor (beta chain) was sequenced for a study of T cells after yellow fever vaccination. Broader study findings: A weaker secondary response peaked on day 5, the primary on day 15.

TCRdb reanalysed the 5' RACE reads using MiXCR and keeps one entry per CDR3 protein. The sample contains fewer than 400,000 distinct CDR3 sequences, about 10% of which appear only once. Germline values: CDR1 LNHDA, CDR2 SQIVND (reference sequence). V was trimmed by 8 bases and J by 7 bases, leaving 9 bases between them. The CDR3 is 11 amino acids. This clonotype was counted only a few times. Its target is not known. V usage is TRBV19 and J usage is TRBJ2-1; D is ambiguous. The sequenced sample was CD4+ T cells sorted from PBMCs, obtained 45 days after the yellow fever booster vaccination. The source of this sequence is a man between 18 and 29 years old who received the YFV17D yellow fever vaccine. As DNA, the CDR3 is TGTGCCAGTCGACTGATTAATGAGCAGTTCTTC. Its translation is CASRLINEQFF.